This passage covers 20 T cell receptor delta chains from one sample sequenced in a study of γδ T cells in repeated Plasmodium falciparum infection. TCRdb re-called clones from the multiplex PCR reads via CATT. The sample shows about 51,000 delta-chain clones, roughly 1.9% of them seen only once. Gammadelta T cells were flow-sorted from PBMC into Vgamma9/Vdelta2+ and Vdelta2-negative populations for bulk analysis. The sequenced sample was gamma-delta T cells from blood. These receptors all come from a pool of human donors (malaria-infected and uninfected, not separated).

This clone was detected only a few times. The mismatch at residue 18 between this DNA's translation and the TCRdb protein of a much larger clone likely reflects a read error; the protein shown is translated from the DNA. This rearrangement joins TRDV1 to TRDJ1; D could derive from TRDD2 or TRDD3 (6 bases each). Here the J gene came from matching the DNA to germline, since TCRdb omits it. CDR1 and CDR2 from the germline V gene are TSWWSYY and QGS. The CDR3 length is 21 residues. The CDR3 DNA follows: TGTGCTCTTGGGGTCCTACTATCATACTGGGCGAATGGTCCGTACACCGATAGACTCATCTTT. Protein sequence: CALGVLLSYWANGPYTDRLIF.

Worth noting for this clone: Since a far larger clone is one base different, this is likely a read error. In the same sample, other DNA sequences code for this CDR3. The V gene call is TRDV3, and the J gene call is absent; the table's D call TRDD3 went unverified against the DNA. The CDR3 is made up of 17 amino acids. The germline CDR1 and CDR2 sequences are TVYSNPD and GDNSRS (reference sequence). The CDR3 DNA follows: TGTGCCTTTCACCGATACTGGGGGATACGTCCAAATAGGTGGCTCATCTTT. Amino acid sequence: CAFHRYWGIRPNRWLIF.

This clone has a count of ten or more. The amino acid sequence in TCRdb belongs to a much larger clone and departs from this DNA's translation at residue 5, likely a sequencing read error; the sequence shown is translated from the DNA. The CDR3 here is CACDVITGGYGQTSQDTDKLIF. Here the CDR3 DNA reads TGTGCCTGTGACGTTATAACTGGGGGATACGGACAAACCTCACAAGACACCGATAAACTCATCTTT. The V and J genes are TRDV2 and TRDJ1, with 13 bases lining up with TRDD3. The J gene was not available in TCRdb and was assigned here by matching the DNA to germline segments. Germline CDR1 is GEAIGNYY and CDR2 is EKD. The CDR3 spans 22 residues. Losses at the gene ends were 3 bases for V and 0 bases for J; bases not matched to a gene: 21.

This clone was recorded many times. A far larger clone is one nucleotide away, so this likely arose from a read error. Additional DNA sequences in this sample encode the identical CDR3. The chain couples TRDV2 to TRDJ1; 9 bases agree with TRDD3. The CDR3 contains 19 residues. Germline V gene data show CDR1 as GEAIGNYY and CDR2 as EKD. Losses at the gene ends were 0 bases for V and 5 bases for J; bases not matched to a gene: 18. Here the CDR3 reads CACDTFPALGDPFTDKLIF. The CDR3 DNA reads as TGTGCCTGTGACACCTTCCCGGCTCTGGGGGATCCTTTCACTGATAAACTCATCTTT.

About this clone itself: The translation of this DNA and the TCRdb protein of a much larger clone differ at residue 18, probably owing to a read error; the protein shown here is translated from the DNA. V usage is TRAV38-2/DV8 and J usage is TRDJ1; 12 nucleotides line up with TRDD3. TCRdb records no J gene; here it was assigned by comparing the DNA to germline. The length of the CDR3 is 21 residues. The germline CDR1 and CDR2 sequences are TSESDYY and QEAYKQQN. The CDR3 coding sequence is TGTGCTTATAGGAGCGCGGTATATTTCCAACTGGGGGATACCTACACCGATGAACTCATCTTT. This sequence encodes CAYRSAVYFQLGDTYTDELIF.

For this clone: With only one base between it and a far larger clone, this is likely a read error. Other DNA sequences of this sample code for an identical CDR3. The chain combines TRDV2 with TRDJ1; D ambiguous. TCRdb lists no J gene, so it was determined here by aligning the DNA to germline. This CDR3 has 15 amino acids. The germline gives CDR1 GEAIGNYY, CDR2 EKD. V shed 4 bases and J shed 1 base, with 15 bases lying between them. Written as DNA, the CDR3 is TGTGCCTGTGAGCGGCGAGGGGCCCTCACCGATAAACTCATCTTT. Translated: CACERRGALTDKLIF.

This clone has at least ten counts. It is likely a read error: a sequence one base away is far more abundant. Other DNA sequences in the same sample also yield this CDR3. This rearrangement joins TRDV1 to TRDJ1; 11 nucleotides align to TRDD3. The CDR3 runs to 18 residues. Per germline, CDR1 TSWWSYY and CDR2 QGS. J lost 1 base, V lost 5 bases, and 12 bases had no gene match. The CDR3 DNA sequence: TGTGCTCTTGGGAAACCGTACTGGGGGATAGCAGGCACCGATAAACTCATCTTT. It specifies CALGKPYWGIAGTDKLIF.

This clone has just a few counts. Translating this DNA gives a protein that differs at residue 3 from the TCRdb one, which belongs to a much larger clone; a read error is likely, and the protein shown is this translation. This chain links TRDV3 with TRDJ1; 9 bases are shared with TRDD3. The J gene is not listed in TCRdb, so it was assigned here from a DNA match to germline. Unmatched junction bases numbered 25, after V lost 5 bases and J lost 3 bases. Germline-derived CDR1 and CDR2 are TVYSNPD and GDNSRS (reference sequence). CDR3 size: 19 residues. The CDR3 sequence: CAPPYELRFWGYGSDKLIF. The CDR3 region has the DNA TGTGCCCCCCCCTACGAGCTGAGGTTCTGGGGATACGGATCCGATAAACTCATCTTT.

This clone has a count of ten or more. With only one base between it and a far larger clone, this is likely a read error. Different DNA sequences within this sample yield the same CDR3. This chain connects TRDV2 to TRDJ1, with D tentatively TRDD3 (5 bases). TCRdb supplies no J gene; here it was assigned by aligning the nucleotide sequence to germline. V was trimmed by 3 bases and J by 1 base, leaving 8 bases between them. Germline CDR1 reads GEAIGNYY; CDR2 reads EKD. The CDR3 contains 13 residues. CDR3 sequence reads: CACDGGATDKLIF. DNA for the CDR3: TGTGCCTGTGACGGGGGGGCCACCGATAAACTCATCTTT.

This clone was recorded at least ten times. The chain carries TRDV1 and TRDJ1; TRDD3 matches 13 bases. The CDR3 sequence is 22 residues long. V was clipped by 7 bases and J by 2 bases; unmatched bases: 25. Germline CDR1 is TSWWSYY and CDR2 is QGS. In DNA, the CDR3 is TGTGCTCTTGAATCGGTCCGACGATCCAAGACTGGGGGATACGGGTCGACCGATAAACTCATCTTT. Amino acids: CALESVRRSKTGGYGSTDKLIF.

On this clone: TCRdb lists the protein of a much larger clone for this DNA, which differs at residue 6, so this is likely a read error; the protein given here is translated from the DNA itself. The chain uses TRDV3 and TRDJ1; 8 bases match TRDD3. The V gene's germline CDR1 is TVYSNPD and CDR2 GDNSRS (reference sequence). Trimming cost V 4 bases and J 0 bases; bases outside gene matches: 34. This CDR3 spans 23 amino acids. The CDR3 reads CASLSPGGQTAKVGVRYTDKLIF. CDR3 sequence (DNA): TGTGCCTCCCTCAGTCCTGGGGGACAGACGGCGAAAGTGGGGGTGAGATACACCGATAAACTCATCTTT.

Concerning this clone: This likely reflects a read error, since a far larger clone is one base away. Other DNA sequences from this sample encode an identical CDR3 as well. There is no J gene call, but TRAV38-2/DV8 is given as the V gene; the D segment call TRDD3 is taken from the table without a DNA check. This CDR3 has 20 amino acids. Germline V gene data show CDR1 as TSESDYY and CDR2 as QEAYKQQN. The CDR3 DNA sequence: TGTGCTTATAGGAGCGCATTCCTATCATACTGGGGGACGTACACCGATAAGCTCATCTTT. Translating it yields CAYRSAFLSYWGTYTDKLIF.

This clone was detected only a few times. The likely explanation is a read error, given a far larger clone one base away. Other DNA variants within this sample encode the same CDR3. This chain joins TRDV1 and TRDJ1; TRDD3 is a possible D gene (5 bases). The J gene, left out of TCRdb, was set here by checking the DNA against germline. Trimming stripped 0 bases from V and 7 bases from J, with 54 bases between. Per germline, CDR1 TSWWSYY and CDR2 QGS. This CDR3 spans 28 amino acids. As DNA, the CDR3 is TGTGCTCTTGGGGAACTCTCTCACGAGGCCCCCGTCCCAGGACGCGTTTACTGGCCTCCCGGTGTATCAATTAAACTCATCTTT. It specifies CALGELSHEAPVPGRVYWPPGVSIKLIF.

Details on this clone: The TCRdb protein comes from a much larger clone and disagrees with this DNA's translation at residue 15, likely due to a read error; the protein given here is derived from the DNA. V and J are TRDV1 and TRDJ1; TRDD3 is a possible D gene (8 bases). The J gene, missing from TCRdb, was assigned here through DNA to germline matching. From germline, CDR1 is TSWWSYY and CDR2 QGS. With 2 bases removed from V and 5 bases from J, the gap between germline ends came to 30 bases. This CDR3 spans 20 amino acids. This chain's CDR3 is CALGEGKAFLVWGTQDKLIF. CDR3 in DNA: TGTGCTCTTGGGGAAGGGAAGGCCTTCCTGGTCTGGGGGACACAAGATAAACTCATCTTT.

There are many counts of this clone. TCRdb records a much larger clone's protein for this DNA, with a difference at residue 5 that likely arises from a read error; the protein given is the translation of the DNA. The chain links TRDV2 to TRDJ3; maybe TRDD3 (6 bases). The CDR3 loop spans 18 amino acids. The germline V gene encodes CDR1 GEAIGNYY and CDR2 EKD. V was shortened by 3 bases and J by 1 base, with 15 bases between the two germline ends. This CDR3 is CACDAVGIDSWDTRQMFF. In nucleotides, the CDR3 is TGTGCCTGTGACGCCGTGGGGATTGATTCCTGGGACACCCGACAGATGTTTTTC.

This clone was found many times. The protein TCRdb gives is from a much larger clone and does not agree with this DNA's translation at residue 13, likely a read error; the protein shown here comes from the DNA. This chain uses TRDV1 with TRDJ1, with 8 positions matching TRDD3. CDR1 and CDR2 from the germline V gene are TSWWSYY and QGS. The V and J ends lost 0 bases and 9 bases, in that order; junction bases with no gene match: 21. The CDR3 is made up of 19 amino acids. This chain's CDR3 is CALGELRAPPNSEGYELIF. The CDR3 DNA reads as TGTGCTCTTGGGGAACTTAGGGCCCCTCCAAATTCTGAGGGATACGAACTCATCTTT.

This clone has only a few counts. Since a far larger clone is one base different, this is likely a read error. Other DNA sequences in the same sample also yield this CDR3. The J gene is TRDJ2, the V gene TRDV1, with D possibly TRDD3 on 6 matching bases. TCRdb does not report a J gene; here it was assigned by matching the DNA to germline references. The CDR3 length is 22 residues. Trimming took 4 bases from V and 0 from J, leaving 30 bases between them. Per the germline V gene, CDR1 is TSWWSYY and CDR2 is QGS. The CDR3 loop reads CALGGLPSRGDPESALTAQLFF. The CDR3 DNA sequence: TGTGCTCTTGGGGGACTTCCCTCCAGGGGGGACCCGGAGTCAGCTTTGACAGCACAACTCTTCTTT.

This clone was seen only a few times. TCRdb's protein, taken from a much larger clone, differs from this DNA's translation at residue 15, likely owing to a read error; the protein displayed comes from the DNA. This chain connects TRAV38-2/DV8 to TRDJ1; TRDD3 matches at 9 bases. This CDR3 has 21 amino acids. Trimming cost V 0 bases and J 5 bases; bases outside gene matches: 23. Germline V lookup: CDR1 TSESDYY, CDR2 QEAYKQQN. CDR3 in DNA: TGTGCTTATAGGAGCGCTCTCTTACTTTTCGCTCTGGGGGATTCACAGGATAAACTCATCTTT. Its protein is CAYRSALLLFALGDSQDKLIF.

This clone was recorded a few times. TCRdb's listed protein matches a much larger clone and diverges from this DNA's translation at residue 9, likely through a read error; the protein shown comes from the DNA. The rearrangement links TRDV1 to TRDJ1; 7 nucleotides line up with TRDD3. Here the J gene came from matching the DNA to germline, since TCRdb omits it. Looked up from germline, CDR1 is TSWWSYY and CDR2 is QGS. This CDR3 spans 20 amino acids. Losses at the gene ends were 3 bases for V and 1 base for J; bases not matched to a gene: 20. As DNA, the CDR3 is TGTGCTCTTGGGGAGCGGCTCCCGCACTGGGGACCTTACCGCACCGATAAACTCATCTTT. Protein product: CALGERLPHWGPYRTDKLIF.

Notes on this clone: This may be a read error: a much more frequent sequence differs by one nucleotide. This chain's CDR3 is CALGELSAPKCSTLGDGADKLIF. Here the CDR3 DNA reads TGTGCTCTTGGGGAACTATCAGCCCCCAAATGCAGCACGCTGGGGGATGGGGCCGATAAACTCATCTTT. This chain joins TRDV1 and TRDJ1; TRDD3 matches at 9 bases. The J gene comes from matching the DNA to germline here; TCRdb lacks it. This CDR3 contains 23 residues. The J segment lost 3 bases and the V segment lost 0 bases, leaving 26 bases of the junction unmatched. Germline assignment: CDR1 TSWWSYY and CDR2 QGS.